One and the same sample provided the 25 T cell receptor beta chains below, sequenced in a study of T-cell memory formation after mild COVID-19. Each CDR3 protein is one row after TCRdb ran MiXCR on the 5' RACE reads. The sample lists about 200,000 distinct CDR3 sequences, around 17% seen once, with around 2.4% in the top ten. Sequenced sample: PBMCs or a T cell subset sorted from them (not recorded which). These receptor sequences come from an adult woman who had mild COVID-19 (a few samples of this study predate the infection). Cell type and time point are not known.

This clonotype was observed a handful of times. The chain recombines TRBV30 with TRBJ2-5; 7 bases align to TRBD1. V trimming: 6 bases; J trimming: 7 bases; junction bases outside the gene matches: 11. This CDR3 spans 13 amino acids. Per germline, CDR1 GTSNPN and CDR2 SVGIG (reference sequence). The CDR3 reads CACVDRAALTQYF. In DNA, the CDR3 is TGTGCCTGTGTAGACAGGGCGGCTTTGACCCAGTACTTC.

The V and J genes are TRBV12-3 or TRBV12-4 and TRBJ1-5; perhaps TRBD1 as D (5 bases). CDR3 size: 15 residues. V dropped 3 bases and J dropped 0 bases, with 9 bases sitting between them. In DNA form, the CDR3 reads TGTGCCAGCAGTTTCGAGGGGTATAGCAATCAGCCCCAGCATTTT. Translating it yields CASSFEGYSNQPQHF.

This clonotype occurred many times. The V call is TRBV4-1, the J call TRBJ2-2; D may match TRBD1 or TRBD2 (5 bases each). The CDR3 is 17 residues long. The V gene lost 4 bases and the J gene lost 5 bases, with 20 bases spanning the gap. Germline V gene sequence: CDR1 MGHRA, CDR2 YSYEKL. The chain's CDR3 is CASSPLVARGRTGELFF. The CDR3 coding sequence is TGCGCCAGCAGCCCCCTGGTAGCGAGGGGCCGGACCGGGGAGCTGTTTTTT.

The CDR3 DNA is TGTGCCAGCAGTGGATCGGACAGCGCCTACGAGCAGTACTTC. Its protein is CASSGSDSAYEQYF. V gene TRBV28 combines with J gene TRBJ2-7; a possible D gene is TRBD1 (6 bases). CDR3 size: 14 residues. V was shortened by 5 bases and J by 2 bases, with 13 bases between the two germline ends. CDR1 and CDR2 (germline): MDHEN, SYDVKM.

This clonotype was counted between two and nine times. V gene TRBV6-5 combines with J gene TRBJ2-3; D is unclear. V was trimmed by 2 bases and J by 2 bases, leaving 8 bases between them. This CDR3 spans 14 amino acids. CDR1 and CDR2 from the germline V gene are MNHEY and SVGAGI. CDR3 amino acids: CASSYSRTTDTQYF. CDR3 nucleotides: TGTGCCAGCAGTTACAGCAGGACCACAGATACGCAGTATTTT.

This chain links TRBV28 with TRBJ2-5, with TRBD2 matching over 12 bases. The CDR3 has 15 residues. The V segment lost 8 bases and the J segment 3 bases; nucleotides outside the gene matches: 7. CDR1 is MDHEN, CDR2 SYDVKM, per germline. The CDR3 loop reads CASRSSGRAEETQYF. The CDR3 nucleotides are TGTGCCAGCCGGTCTAGCGGGAGGGCCGAAGAGACCCAGTACTTC.

V is TRBV5-6 and J is TRBJ2-6, with D tentatively TRBD2 (6 bases). Trimming shortened V by 1 base and J by 4 bases, and 21 bases separated the two germline ends. Germline lookup yields CDR1 SGHDT and CDR2 YYEEEE. The CDR3 runs to 19 residues. Here the CDR3 reads CASSLWVSGGLKGANVLTF. The CDR3 DNA is TGTGCCAGCAGCTTGTGGGTTAGCGGAGGTCTCAAAGGGGCCAACGTCCTGACTTTC.

This clonotype was observed many times. The chain couples TRBV7-2 to TRBJ1-5; D possibly corresponds to TRBD1 (6 bases). In germline, CDR1 is SGHTA, CDR2 FQGNSA. This CDR3 spans 14 amino acids. Trimming left V 4 bases short and J 0 bases short, with 7 bases between. DNA for the CDR3: TGTGCCAGCAGCTGGACAGCTAGCAATCAGCCCCAGCATTTT. Translating it yields CASSWTASNQPQHF. Combining the CDR3 with reference TRBV7-2 and TRBJ1-5 gives the whole variable domain GAGVSQSPSNKVTEKGKDVELRCDPISGHTALYWYRQSLGQGLEFLIYFQGNSAPDKSGLPSDRFSAERTGGSVSTLTIQRTQQEDSAVYLCASSWTASNQPQHFGDGTRLSIL.

The rearrangement joins TRBV7-3 to TRBJ2-1; D might be TRBD2 (5 bases). V was pared by 3 bases and J by 1 base, with 10 bases between. The germline CDR1 and CDR2 sequences are SGHTA and FQGTGA. The CDR3 runs 15 residues. This chain's CDR3 is CASSFNRGSYNEQFF. The CDR3 nucleotides read TGTGCCAGCAGCTTCAATCGGGGTTCCTACAATGAGCAGTTCTTC.

This clonotype was picked up a small number of times. The rearrangement joins TRBV18 to TRBJ2-4; tentatively, D is TRBD1 (6 bases). The V end was cut by 2 bases, the J end by 0 bases, with 14 bases between. The CDR3 sequence is 17 residues long. Germline V gene sequence: CDR1 KGHSH, CDR2 LQKENI. The CDR3 sequence is CASSPLKGTLAKNIQYF. The CDR3 region has the DNA TGTGCCAGCTCACCATTAAAAGGGACACTAGCCAAAAACATTCAGTACTTC.

This clonotype has more than one count but fewer than ten. The chain joins TRBV6-1 to TRBJ2-2, with 8 bases fitting TRBD2. This CDR3 has 17 amino acids. V lost 4 bases and J lost 5; bases outside the gene matches: 12. CDR1 is MNHNS and CDR2 is SASEGT in the germline V gene. The CDR3 DNA is TGTGCCAGCAGTGCCGTTGTCGGGGGGGCCGAGACCGGGGAGCTGTTTTTT. This codes for CASSAVVGGAETGELFF.

V is TRBV27 and J is TRBJ1-6; D is undetermined. Germline CDR1 MNHEY, CDR2 SMNVEV (reference sequence). This CDR3 contains 13 residues. The germline V and J ends were trimmed by 3 bases and 6 bases, with 6 bases remaining between them. CDR3 in DNA: TGTGCCAGCAGTTTCGGTCGTAATTCACCCCTCCACTTT. It specifies CASSFGRNSPLHF.

This clonotype showed up many times. The chain couples TRBV9 to TRBJ2-7, with D possibly TRBD2 on 5 matching bases. This CDR3 spans 14 amino acids. CDR1 and CDR2 from the germline V gene are SGDLS and YYNGEE. Trimming stripped 4 bases from V and 5 bases from J, with 16 bases between. CDR3 in amino acids: CASSLGLLSHEQYF. CDR3 DNA sequence: TGTGCCAGCAGCCTAGGACTTCTAAGTCACGAGCAGTACTTC.

This clonotype was counted a few times. The chain combines TRBV18 with TRBJ2-2; no reliable D call. The length of the CDR3 is 15 residues. The germline V and J ends were trimmed by 0 bases and 4 bases, with 9 bases remaining between them. The V gene's germline CDR1 is KGHSH and CDR2 LQKENI. The CDR3 nucleotides are TGTGCCAGCTCACCACCTGTCAAGGGCACCGGGGAGCTGTTTTTT. Residues: CASSPPVKGTGELFF.

This clonotype has just a few counts. The chain carries TRBV7-2 and TRBJ1-1, with 7 bases aligning to TRBD1. This CDR3 is 14 amino acids long. Germline-derived CDR1 and CDR2 are SGHTA and FQGNSA. J gave up 4 bases and V 4 bases, and 6 bases lay outside the gene matches. The CDR3 protein is CASSSGGFSTEAFF. Here the CDR3 DNA reads TGTGCCAGCAGCTCAGGGGGATTTAGCACTGAAGCTTTCTTT.

This clonotype was found a few times. This chain connects TRBV12-3 or TRBV12-4 to TRBJ1-4; TRBD1 is a possible D gene (6 bases). Trimming stripped 5 bases from V and 7 bases from J, with 14 bases between. This CDR3 comprises 14 residues. CDR3 loop: CASSPGQMIEKLFF. CDR3 coding DNA: TGTGCCAGCAGTCCTGGACAGATGATTGAAAAACTGTTTTTT.

J is TRBJ2-1 and V is TRBV29-1, with D unresolved. Germline-derived CDR1 and CDR2 are SQVTM and ANQGSEA. This CDR3 has 11 residues. V lost 6 bases and J lost 7, with 10 bases in between. CDR3 in DNA: TGCAGCGTCCGAGCCCCAAATGAGCAGTTCTTC. This translates into CSVRAPNEQFF.

This clonotype was detected many times. The CDR3 here is CAWSVLTGTGQPQHF. CDR3 in DNA: TGTGCCTGGAGTGTCTTGACAGGGACAGGTCAGCCCCAGCATTTT. The chain links TRBV30 to TRBJ1-5; 8 bases are shared with TRBD1. The CDR3 contains 15 residues. Looked up from germline, CDR1 is GTSNPN and CDR2 is SVGIG (reference sequence). Germline trimming cut 0 bases from V and 6 bases from J; bases unmatched to any gene: 7.

CDR3 sequence (DNA): TGTGCCAGCAGCTTACGGAGCGAGTACTACAATGAGCAGTTCTTC. This gives the protein CASSLRSEYYNEQFF. The genes are TRBV7-2 and TRBJ2-1; D not resolved. V was pared by 2 bases and J by 3 bases, with 11 bases between. CDR1 is SGHTA and CDR2 is FQGNSA in the germline V gene. This CDR3 is 15 amino acids long.

J is TRBJ1-3 and V is TRBV12-3 or TRBV12-4, with D maybe TRBD1 (5 bases). The CDR3 spans 15 residues. V was trimmed by 6 bases and J by 7 bases, leaving 19 bases between them. As DNA, the CDR3 is TGTGCCAGCAGGGGGATGGGCAGGGCGAGGAACACCATATATTTT. Amino acid sequence: CASRGMGRARNTIYF.

A few counts support this clonotype. The chain links TRBV12-3 or TRBV12-4 to TRBJ2-2; D perhaps matches TRBD2 (6 bases). Trimming left V 6 bases short and J 6 bases short, with 17 bases between. This CDR3 spans 15 amino acids. CDR3 sequence: CASRELAGKAGELFF. In nucleotides, the CDR3 is TGTGCCAGCAGGGAATTGGCGGGGAAGGCCGGGGAGCTGTTTTTT.

This clonotype has more than one count but fewer than ten. The chain uses TRBV12-3 or TRBV12-4 and TRBJ2-1; the D gene could be TRBD1 or TRBD2 (5 bases each). This CDR3 contains 14 residues. V was trimmed by 3 bases and J by 4 bases, leaving 10 bases between them. The CDR3 protein is CASSLGDQYNEQFF. In nucleotides, the CDR3 is TGTGCCAGCAGTTTGGGGGATCAGTACAATGAGCAGTTCTTC.

Only a few counts were recorded for this clonotype. The genes are TRBV27 and TRBJ2-1; 8 positions match TRBD2. This CDR3 is 15 amino acids long. CDR1 and CDR2 from the germline V gene are MNHEY and SMNVEV (reference sequence). Unmatched junction bases numbered 13, after V lost 5 bases and J lost 10 bases. Here the CDR3 DNA reads TGTGCCAGCAGTGGCGGGACTAGGAACCCTCTAGAGCAGTTCTTC. Residues: CASSGGTRNPLEQFF.

This clonotype has a handful of counts. The V gene is TRBV12-3 or TRBV12-4, the J gene TRBJ1-1, with 7 bases lining up with TRBD1. This CDR3 is 12 amino acids long. Losses at the gene ends were 8 bases for V and 8 bases for J; bases not matched to a gene: 8. The CDR3 loop reads CASGGKGAEAFF. For the CDR3, the DNA is TGTGCCAGCGGGGGGAAGGGGGCGGAAGCTTTCTTT.

This clonotype was recorded at least ten times. The CDR3 DNA sequence: TGTGCCAGCAGTCCCGGAGGGGGACAGCGCAATCAGCCCCAGCATTTT. It yields the protein CASSPGGGQRNQPQHF. The chain couples TRBV12-3 or TRBV12-4 to TRBJ1-5; TRBD1 agrees at 7 bases. The CDR3 extends over 16 amino acids. V lost 5 bases and J lost 2; bases outside the gene matches: 9.